This TCR beta chain was retrieved from a study of T cell responses to AZD1222 COVID-19 vaccine. Study overall: Combined were second doses at about 4 or about 12 weeks. General study findings and limits: Just a handful of people given AZD1222 tested seropositive at baseline.

In the case of this clone: The target antigen is unknown.

Germline assignment: CDR1 MNHEY and CDR2 SVGAGI. V was clipped by 7 bases and J by 5 bases, with 14 bases between them. CDR3 length: 13 residues. Profiled with immunoSEQ multiplex PCR; TCRdb holds only in-frame clones, not every one. Seen here are approximately 100,000 clones, approximately 93% observed once, and the top ten hold approximately 4.9%. Source: peripheral blood, taken on day 0 of AZD1222 vaccination. The TCR was taken from an adult in good health. V and J are TRBV6-5 and TRBJ2-5, with D perhaps TRBD2 (5 bases). CDR3 in amino acids: CASKDGRRETQYF. The CDR3 nucleotides read TGTGCCAGCAAGGACGGCCGGAGGGAGACCCAGTACTTC.